The rows below give T cell receptor beta chains drawn from one sample of a study of T cells in Graves' hyperthyroidism and ophthalmopathy. TCRdb re-called the multiplex PCR reads through MiXCR, storing one row per CDR3 protein. The sample carries approximately 620,000 distinct CDR3 sequences, about a sixth recorded once. Sequencing used blood. Receptor source: a middle-aged woman with Graves' ophthalmopathy. Both conserved end residues are part of each CDR3. A D gene is named only where the DNA matches it firmly. The size of a clone is reported for some rows only, either as once, few or many, or as a class for expanded clones.

V gene	clone size	D gene	J gene	CDR3 length	CDR3 DNA	CDR3 protein
TRBV29-1	few	.	TRBJ2-5	12	TGCAGCGTTGGACAGCTCTTTGAGACCCAGTACTTC	CSVGQLFETQYF
TRBV5-6	many	.	TRBJ2-4	18	TGTGCCAGCAGCTTGAGTTTTCCGGACCGGGCGGCCAAAAACATTCAGTACTTC	CASSLSFPDRAAKNIQYF
TRBV6-1	many	.	TRBJ2-3	15	TGTGCCAGCAGTGAAGCGGCCGGTTCCGCAGATACGCAGTATTTT	CASSEAAGSADTQYF
TRBV5-1	many	TRBD2	TRBJ2-1	15	TGCGCCAGCAGCTTGGAACTAGCGGGATTGAATGAGCAGTTCTTC	CASSLELAGLNEQFF
TRBV7-2	.	.	TRBJ2-5	12	TGTGCCAGCAGCTTATCCACAGGGACCCAGTACTTC	CASSLSTGTQYF
TRBV19	.	.	TRBJ1-1	16	TGTGCCAGTAGTAGAAATGGGGAGGGCAGGGGCGCTGAAGCTTTCTTT	CASSRNGEGRGAEAFF
TRBV20-1	many	TRBD1	TRBJ2-7	14	TGCAGTGCTAGGGGGGGACAGGCCTATTACGAGCAGTACTTC	CSARGGQAYYEQYF
TRBV3-1	many	.	TRBJ2-7	13	TGTGCCAGCAGCCAAGCTCTAGGGTACGAGCAGTACTTC	CASSQALGYEQYF
TRBV7-9	few	TRBD1	TRBJ2-1	16	TGTGCCAGCGGTCCGGGGTGGACAGGGGCCTACAATGAGCAGTTCTTC	CASGPGWTGAYNEQFF
TRBV2	.	.	TRBJ1-1	15	TGTGCCAGCAGCTCCCCAAGGGGGGTAAACACTGAAGCTTTCTTT	CASSSPRGVNTEAFF
TRBV3-1	many	TRBD1	TRBJ2-3	15	TGTGCCAGCAGCCAGAGACAGGGAAGCACAGATACGCAGTATTTT	CASSQRQGSTDTQYF
TRBV6-1	few	.	TRBJ2-1	13	TGTGCCAGCAGTGACTACTACGGGAATGAGCAGTTCTTC	CASSDYYGNEQFF
TRBV20-1	few	.	TRBJ2-2	14	TGCAGTGCTAGGTCCAGGTGGAACACCGGGGAGCTGTTTTTT	CSARSRWNTGELFF
TRBV5-1	many	TRBD2	TRBJ2-7	16	TGCGCCAGCAGCCCAGGACTAGCGGGCCTCTTCTACGAGCAGTACTTC	CASSPGLAGLFYEQYF
TRBV3-1	many	.	TRBJ1-4	15	TGTGCCAGCAGCCCCCGCCTGGGGTCCGGGGAAAAACTGTTTTTT	CASSPRLGSGEKLFF
TRBV28	many	.	TRBJ1-2	11	TGTGCCAGCAGTTTGGGTTTTGGCTACACCTTC	CASSLGFGYTF
TRBV6-1	many	TRBD1	TRBJ1-2	14	TGTGCCAGCAGTTGGACAGGGGCGGAGGATGGCTACACCTTC	CASSWTGAEDGYTF
TRBV24-1	few	.	TRBJ2-2	13	TGTGCCACCGCCACAGGGAACACCGGGGAGCTGTTTTTT	CATATGNTGELFF
TRBV12-3/TRBV12-4	many	.	TRBJ1-3	13	TGTGCCAGCAGTTTACACGCGGGAAACACCATATATTTT	CASSLHAGNTIYF
TRBV5-6	.	.	TRBJ1-5	19	TGTGTGCTAGACCCCAGGGGTCTATCGACTATCTATAGCAATCAGCCCCAGCATTTT	CVLDPRGLSTIYSNQPQHF
TRBV7-8	.	.	TRBJ2-1	17	TGTGCCAGCAGCCAAGATTTGGTGGCGGGTTATTACAATGAGCAGTTCTTC	CASSQDLVAGYYNEQFF
TRBV7-2	.	.	TRBJ1-4	14	TGTGCCAGCAGCCCGCGGGACAAGCCTCAGGAACTGTTTTTT	CASSPRDKPQELFF
TRBV28	.	.	TRBJ2-3	13	TGTGCCAGCAGACCACCCTTCACAGATACGCAGTATTTT	CASRPPFTDTQYF
TRBV2	.	.	TRBJ1-5	13	TGTGCCAGCGAGGCCTATAGCAATCAGCCCCAGCATTTT	CASEAYSNQPQHF
TRBV5-1	.	.	TRBJ2-2	16	TGCGCCAGCAGCTTGATTGGGACATATAACACCGGGGAGCTGTTTTTT	CASSLIGTYNTGELFF
TRBV4-2	many	.	TRBJ2-7	14	TGTGCCAGCAGCGCCCGACTAGGATCCTACGAGCAGTACTTC	CASSARLGSYEQYF
TRBV7-6	many	.	TRBJ2-2	13	TGTGCCAGCAGCTCCCTACATTTGGGGGAGCTGTTTTTT	CASSSLHLGELFF
TRBV5-1	.	.	TRBJ1-2	13	TGCGCCAGCAGCTCAGGGGACGACTATGGCTACACCTTC	CASSSGDDYGYTF
TRBV9	.	.	TRBJ2-1	14	TGTGCCAGCAGCGTAGCGAGTTCCTACAATGAGCAGTTCTTC	CASSVASSYNEQFF
TRBV5-1	.	.	TRBJ2-3	17	TGCGCCAGCAGCTTGGCCCCAGGGGCCGGTAGCACAGATACGCAGTATTTT	CASSLAPGAGSTDTQYF
TRBV7-2	.	.	TRBJ2-2	15	TGTGCCAGCAGCTTAGGTGCTTTGAACACCGGGGAGCTGTTTTTT	CASSLGALNTGELFF
TRBV20-1	.	TRBD1	TRBJ2-5	15	TGCAGTGCCCCCGCCCGGGACAGGGGGCTGGAGACCCAGTACTTC	CSAPARDRGLETQYF
TRBV2	many	TRBD1	TRBJ1-6	18	TGTGCCAGCAGAAGGTCCCTCCAAACAGGGGACGCTAATTCACCCCTCCACTTT	CASRRSLQTGDANSPLHF
TRBV12-3/TRBV12-4	many	.	TRBJ2-1	15	TGTGCCAGCAGCCCTAGCCGGGGAACGGGCAATGAGCAGTTCTTC	CASSPSRGTGNEQFF
TRBV11-2	few	.	TRBJ2-7	14	TGTGCCAGCAGCCCTTTGCAGGTCGGCTACGAGCAGTACTTC	CASSPLQVGYEQYF
TRBV20-1	few	.	TRBJ2-1	14	TGCAGTGCGGGCCGGGGCTCAGGCTACAATGAGCAGTTCTTC	CSAGRGSGYNEQFF
TRBV28	many	.	TRBJ2-2	15	TGTGCCAGCAGTCGCAGGACATCGTTCGCCGGGGAGCTGTTTTTT	CASSRRTSFAGELFF
TRBV20-1	.	.	TRBJ2-1	16	TGCAGTGCTAGAGCGGCCCCGGGGGACGCCTACAATGAGCAGTTCTTC	CSARAAPGDAYNEQFF
TRBV3-1	many	.	TRBJ1-1	15	TGTGCCAGCAGCGAAGCCCCGGTCAGGAACACTGAAGCTTTCTTT	CASSEAPVRNTEAFF
TRBV12-3/TRBV12-4	many	.	TRBJ2-7	13	TGTGCCAGCAGGCACCGGTGGCGTTTCGAGCAGTACTTC	CASRHRWRFEQYF
TRBV5-1	.	.	TRBJ1-6	17	TGCGCCAGCAGCTTGGATGGTTTAGGACAACCAAATTCACCCCTCCACTTT	CASSLDGLGQPNSPLHF
TRBV5-1	few	TRBD1	TRBJ1-2	13	TGCGCCAGCAGCGTGGGCCGAGGGGGCGGCTACACCTTC	CASSVGRGGGYTF
TRBV27	many	TRBD1	TRBJ2-7	16	TGTGCCAGCAGTTTCTCCCGGGACAGGGGCTCCTACGAGCAGTACTTC	CASSFSRDRGSYEQYF
TRBV7-3	few	.	TRBJ1-1	15	TGTGCCAGCAGCCAAGAGCATGAAGCGAACACTGAAGCTTTCTTT	CASSQEHEANTEAFF
TRBV18	.	.	TRBJ2-3	14	TGTGCCAGCTCCCTGCAGGGTCACACAGATACGCAGTATTTT	CASSLQGHTDTQYF
TRBV12-3/TRBV12-4	.	.	TRBJ1-6	13	TGTGCCAGCAGTCATCCAGGAAATTCACCCCTCCACTTT	CASSHPGNSPLHF